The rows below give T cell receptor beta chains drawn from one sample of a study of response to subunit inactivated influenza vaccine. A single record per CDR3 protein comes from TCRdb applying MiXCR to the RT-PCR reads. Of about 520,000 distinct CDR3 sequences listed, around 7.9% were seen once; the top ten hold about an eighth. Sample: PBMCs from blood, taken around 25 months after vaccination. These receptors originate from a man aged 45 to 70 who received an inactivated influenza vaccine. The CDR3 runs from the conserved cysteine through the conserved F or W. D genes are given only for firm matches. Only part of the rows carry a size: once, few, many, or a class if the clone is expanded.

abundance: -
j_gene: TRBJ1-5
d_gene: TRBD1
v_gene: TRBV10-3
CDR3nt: TGTGCCATCAGTCCTACTCCGGGACAGGGTGGTAATCAGCCCCAGCATTTT
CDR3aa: CAISPTPGQGGNQPQHF

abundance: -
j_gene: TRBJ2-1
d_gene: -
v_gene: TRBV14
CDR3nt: TGTGCCAGCAGCCAAGATAAGGGCGGGTCCTACAATGAGCAGTTCTTC
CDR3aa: CASSQDKGGSYNEQFF

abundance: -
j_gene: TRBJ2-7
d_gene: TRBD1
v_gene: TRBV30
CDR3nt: TGTGCCTGGGGGACAGCCACCTACGAGCAGTACTTC
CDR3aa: CAWGTATYEQYF

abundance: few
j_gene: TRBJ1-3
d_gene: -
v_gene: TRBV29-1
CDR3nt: TGCAGCGTTGGAGACAGCTACTCTGGAAACACCATATATTTT
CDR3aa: CSVGDSYSGNTIYF

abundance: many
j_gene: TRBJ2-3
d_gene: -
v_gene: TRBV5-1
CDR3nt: TGTGCCAGCAGTTTCCAGGGTACAGATACGCAGTATTTT
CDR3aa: CASSFQGTDTQYF

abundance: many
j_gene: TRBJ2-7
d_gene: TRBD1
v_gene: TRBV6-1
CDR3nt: TGTGCCAGCAGTCTCAGGGGGACCGGGGCCTACGAGCAGTACTTC
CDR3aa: CASSLRGTGAYEQYF

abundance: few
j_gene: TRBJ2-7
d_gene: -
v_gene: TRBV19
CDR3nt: TGTGCCAGTAGTATAGGTCCAGGCTACGAGCAGTACTTC
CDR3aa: CASSIGPGYEQYF

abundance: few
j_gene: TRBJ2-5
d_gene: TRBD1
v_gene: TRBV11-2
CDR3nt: TGTGCCAGCAGCAAGGACAGGTTGTTACAGTACTTC
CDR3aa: CASSKDRLLQYF

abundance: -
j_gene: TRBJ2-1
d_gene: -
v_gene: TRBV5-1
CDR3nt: TGCGCCAGCAGCTTGCAGGGGGACTTCTCCTACAATGAGCAGTTCTTC
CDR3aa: CASSLQGDFSYNEQFF

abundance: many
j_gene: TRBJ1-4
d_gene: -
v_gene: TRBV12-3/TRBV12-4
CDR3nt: TGTGCCAGCAGTTCGGGGACTGAAAAACTGTTTTTT
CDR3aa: CASSSGTEKLFF

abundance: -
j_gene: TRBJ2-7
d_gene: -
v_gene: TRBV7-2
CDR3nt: TGTGCCAGCAGAGCGAGGCTTGCCATCAACGAGCAGTACTTC
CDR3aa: CASRARLAINEQYF

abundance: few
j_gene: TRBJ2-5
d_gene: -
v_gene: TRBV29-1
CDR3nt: TGCAGCGTTGCTGAACACCGGACCCAGTACTTC
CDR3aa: CSVAEHRTQYF

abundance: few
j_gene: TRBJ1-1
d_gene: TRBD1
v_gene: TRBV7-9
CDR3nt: TGTGCCAGCAGCTTATCAAGAGGGGGCACTGGGAACACTGAAGCTTTCTTT
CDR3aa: CASSLSRGGTGNTEAFF

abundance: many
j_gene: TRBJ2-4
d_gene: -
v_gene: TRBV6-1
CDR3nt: TGTGCCAGCGCGGAGAAGACACTAGCCAAAAACATTCAGTACTTC
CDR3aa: CASAEKTLAKNIQYF

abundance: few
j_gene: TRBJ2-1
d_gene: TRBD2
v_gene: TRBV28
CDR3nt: TGTGCCAGCAGCGAACTCGGTGGTTCTAGCGGGAGCCATGAGCAGTTCTTC
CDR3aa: CASSELGGSSGSHEQFF

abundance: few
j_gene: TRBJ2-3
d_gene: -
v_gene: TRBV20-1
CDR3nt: TGCAGTGCTATAAGAGGGAGGAGCACAGATACGCAGTATTTT
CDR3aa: CSAIRGRSTDTQYF

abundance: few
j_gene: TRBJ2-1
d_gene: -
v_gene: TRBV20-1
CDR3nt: TGCAGTGCCATACAGGGAGAGCAGTTCTTC
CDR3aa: CSAIQGEQFF

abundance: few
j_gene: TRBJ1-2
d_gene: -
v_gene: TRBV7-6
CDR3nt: TGTGCCAGCAGCTCCCTTCTACCGGGAGGGGTCCTATTAGGCTACACCTTC
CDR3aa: CASSSLLPGGVLLGYTF

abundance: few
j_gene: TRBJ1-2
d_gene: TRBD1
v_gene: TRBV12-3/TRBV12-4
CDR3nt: TGTGCCAGCAGTACCGGGACAGGGATTTATGGCTACACCTTC
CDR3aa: CASSTGTGIYGYTF

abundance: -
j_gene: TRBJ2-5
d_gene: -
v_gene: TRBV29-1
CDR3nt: TGCAGCGGGGGAATTAACCAAGAGACCCAGTACTTC
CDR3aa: CSGGINQETQYF

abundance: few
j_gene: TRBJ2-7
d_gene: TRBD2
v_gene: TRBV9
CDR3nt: TGTGCCAGCAGCGTAGCGGCTAGCGGGATCGCCGAGCAGTACTTC
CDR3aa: CASSVAASGIAEQYF

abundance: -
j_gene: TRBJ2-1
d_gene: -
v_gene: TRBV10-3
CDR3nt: TGTGCCATCAGTGCCTCCCCGGCGGAGCCTGAGCAGTTCTTC
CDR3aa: CAISASPAEPEQFF

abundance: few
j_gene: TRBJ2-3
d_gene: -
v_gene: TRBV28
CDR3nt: TGTGCCAGCAGTTGGGGTGGATCCCCCACAGATACGCAGTATTTT
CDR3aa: CASSWGGSPTDTQYF

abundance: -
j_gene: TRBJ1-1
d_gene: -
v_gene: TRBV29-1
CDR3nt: TGCAGCGCCGAAGGGACGCCCAGGAACACTGAAGCTTTCTTT
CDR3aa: CSAEGTPRNTEAFF

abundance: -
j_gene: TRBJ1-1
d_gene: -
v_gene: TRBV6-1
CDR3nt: TGTGCCAGCAGTACCCACTGGACCCATTCGTCCACTGAAGCTTTCTTT
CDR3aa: CASSTHWTHSSTEAFF

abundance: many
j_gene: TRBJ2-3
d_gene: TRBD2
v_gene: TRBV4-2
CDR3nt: TGTGCCAGCAGCCAACCGGGACTAGCGGCGGATACGCAGTATTTT
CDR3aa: CASSQPGLAADTQYF

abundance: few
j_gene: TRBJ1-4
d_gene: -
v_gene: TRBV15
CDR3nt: TGTGCCACCAGCAGAGATCTTCGAAGGCTAAATGAAAAACTGTTTTTT
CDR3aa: CATSRDLRRLNEKLFF

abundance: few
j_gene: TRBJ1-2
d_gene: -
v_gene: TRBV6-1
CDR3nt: TGTGCCGGGAGTAACAACTACTATGGCTACACCTTC
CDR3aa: CAGSNNYYGYTF

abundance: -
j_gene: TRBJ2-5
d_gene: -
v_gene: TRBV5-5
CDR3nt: TGTGCCAGCAGCTCCCTCGGCGGGACATACCAAGAGACCCAGTACTTC
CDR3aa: CASSSLGGTYQETQYF

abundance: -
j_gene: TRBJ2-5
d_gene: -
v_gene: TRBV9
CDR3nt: TGTGCCAGCAGCGTAGATATCGGGGGGACCCAGTACTTC
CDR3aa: CASSVDIGGTQYF

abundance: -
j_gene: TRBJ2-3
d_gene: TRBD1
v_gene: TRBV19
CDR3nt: TGTGCCAGTAGTCCGTACCCCGGGACAGCCACAGATACGCAGTATTTT
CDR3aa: CASSPYPGTATDTQYF

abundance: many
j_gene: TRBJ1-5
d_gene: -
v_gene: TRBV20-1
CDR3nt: TGCAGTGCTAGAGACAGTCCCAATGGCAATCAGCCCCAGCATTTT
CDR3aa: CSARDSPNGNQPQHF

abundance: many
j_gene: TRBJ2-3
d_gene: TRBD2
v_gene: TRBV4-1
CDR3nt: TGCGCCAGCAGCCAAGAAGTAGCGGGGGGAACAGATACGCAGTATTTT
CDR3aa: CASSQEVAGGTDTQYF

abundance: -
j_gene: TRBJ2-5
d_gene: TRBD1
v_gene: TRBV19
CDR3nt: TGTGCCAGTAGTATGGTACAGGGGCGGGAGACCCAGTACTTC
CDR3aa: CASSMVQGRETQYF

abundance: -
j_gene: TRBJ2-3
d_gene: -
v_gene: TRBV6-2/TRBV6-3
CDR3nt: TGTGCCAGCAGCCGGTTCACAGATACGCAGTATTTT
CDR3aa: CASSRFTDTQYF

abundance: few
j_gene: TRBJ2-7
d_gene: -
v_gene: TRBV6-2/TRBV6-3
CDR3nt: TGTGCCAGCAGACTCGACCTACTCCGGGACCCCAGCTACGAGCAGTACTTC
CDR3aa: CASRLDLLRDPSYEQYF

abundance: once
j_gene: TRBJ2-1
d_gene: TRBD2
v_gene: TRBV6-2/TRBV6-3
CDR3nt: TGTGCCAGCAGCAACCGACTAGCGGGGGGGAATGAGCAGTTCTTC
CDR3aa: CASSNRLAGGNEQFF

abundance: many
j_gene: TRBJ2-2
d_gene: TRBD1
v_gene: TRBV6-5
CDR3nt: TGTGCCAGCAGTTCACAGGGGGCGAGGACCGGGGAGCTGTTTTTT
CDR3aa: CASSSQGARTGELFF

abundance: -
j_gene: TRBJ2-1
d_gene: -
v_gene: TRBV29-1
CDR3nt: TGCAGCGTTTACCCTAACATCGAACGCAATGAGCAGTTCTTC
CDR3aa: CSVYPNIERNEQFF

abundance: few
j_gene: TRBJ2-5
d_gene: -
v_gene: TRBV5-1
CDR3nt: TGCGCCAGCAGCCTACAGGGACCCCAGGAGACCCAGTACTTC
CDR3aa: CASSLQGPQETQYF

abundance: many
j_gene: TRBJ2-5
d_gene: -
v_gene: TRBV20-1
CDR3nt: TGCAGTGCTATCCGACTTCTCGACAGTGTGGAGACCCAGTACTTC
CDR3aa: CSAIRLLDSVETQYF

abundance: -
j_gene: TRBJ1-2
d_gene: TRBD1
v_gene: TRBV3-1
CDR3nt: TGTGCCAGCAGCGTGGGACAGGGGGCGCGTGGCTACACCTTC
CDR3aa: CASSVGQGARGYTF

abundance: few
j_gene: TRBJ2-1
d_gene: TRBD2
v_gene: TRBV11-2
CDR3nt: TGTGCCAGCAGCTTATCATTACTAGCGGGGGGGCTTTCCTACAATGAGCAGTTCTTC
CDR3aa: CASSLSLLAGGLSYNEQFF

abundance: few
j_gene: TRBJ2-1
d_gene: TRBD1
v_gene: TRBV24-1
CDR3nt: TGTGCCACCAGTGAGCCGGGACAGGGACGCAATGAGCAGTTCTTC
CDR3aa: CATSEPGQGRNEQFF

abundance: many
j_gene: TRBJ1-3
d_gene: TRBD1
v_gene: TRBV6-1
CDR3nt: TGTGCCAGCAGTACAGGGGGTTCTGGAAACACCATATATTTT
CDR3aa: CASSTGGSGNTIYF

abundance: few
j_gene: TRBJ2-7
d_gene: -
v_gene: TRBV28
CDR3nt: TGTGCCAGCAGACAGAAGGGCTACGAGCAGTACTTC
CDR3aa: CASRQKGYEQYF

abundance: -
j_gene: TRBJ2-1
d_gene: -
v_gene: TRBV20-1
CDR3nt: TGCAGTGCTGGGATTCCGGGCCTCTACAATGAGCAGTTCTTC
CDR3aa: CSAGIPGLYNEQFF

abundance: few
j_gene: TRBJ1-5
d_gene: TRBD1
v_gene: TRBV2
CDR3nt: TGTGCCAGCAGTGAAGGTACGGGGACAGGGTGGCAGCCCCAGCATTTT
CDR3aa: CASSEGTGTGWQPQHF

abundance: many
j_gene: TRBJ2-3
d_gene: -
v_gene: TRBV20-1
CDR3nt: TGCAGTGCTGGACTAATGGTTGCTAGCACAGATACGCAGTATTTT
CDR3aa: CSAGLMVASTDTQYF

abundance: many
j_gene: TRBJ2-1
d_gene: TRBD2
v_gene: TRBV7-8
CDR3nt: TGTGCCAGCAGCTTAGTGACTAGCAGTGGGAGGGGTGAGCAGTTCTTC
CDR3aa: CASSLVTSSGRGEQFF

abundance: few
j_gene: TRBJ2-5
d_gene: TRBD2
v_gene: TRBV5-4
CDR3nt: TGTGCCAGCAGCTTGAAGGGACTAGCGGCAGCAAGACAAGAGACCCAGTACTTC
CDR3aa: CASSLKGLAAARQETQYF

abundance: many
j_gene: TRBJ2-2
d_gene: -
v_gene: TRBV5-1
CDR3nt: TGCGCCAGCAGCTTGCCAGCGGCAAACACCGGGGAGCTGTTTTTT
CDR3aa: CASSLPAANTGELFF

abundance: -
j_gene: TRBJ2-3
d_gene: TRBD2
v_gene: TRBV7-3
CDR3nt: TGTGCCAGCAGCTTAAATAGCGGGAGGGCCTGGGATACGCAGTATTTT
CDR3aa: CASSLNSGRAWDTQYF